The clone carrying this T cell receptor (beta chain) was seen repeatedly, ten times or more. TCRdb re-called the RT-PCR reads with MiXCR, one entry per CDR3 protein. The sample records about 500,000 distinct CDR3 sequences, 16% being singletons. This specimen belongs to a study of response to subunit inactivated influenza vaccine. The TCR originated in a man aged 50 to 75 who received an inactivated influenza vaccine. The sequences come from CD4+ T cells sorted from PBMCs, collected about 23 months after vaccination.

This CDR3 is CASSLTGTTEAFF. The CDR3 region has the DNA TGTGCCAGCAGCTTGACAGGGACCACTGAAGCTTTCTTT. J is TRBJ1-1 and V is TRBV12-3 or TRBV12-4, with TRBD1 identical over 7 bases. The CDR3 has 13 amino acids. V dropped 6 bases and J dropped 4; count of bases not matched to a gene: 5.